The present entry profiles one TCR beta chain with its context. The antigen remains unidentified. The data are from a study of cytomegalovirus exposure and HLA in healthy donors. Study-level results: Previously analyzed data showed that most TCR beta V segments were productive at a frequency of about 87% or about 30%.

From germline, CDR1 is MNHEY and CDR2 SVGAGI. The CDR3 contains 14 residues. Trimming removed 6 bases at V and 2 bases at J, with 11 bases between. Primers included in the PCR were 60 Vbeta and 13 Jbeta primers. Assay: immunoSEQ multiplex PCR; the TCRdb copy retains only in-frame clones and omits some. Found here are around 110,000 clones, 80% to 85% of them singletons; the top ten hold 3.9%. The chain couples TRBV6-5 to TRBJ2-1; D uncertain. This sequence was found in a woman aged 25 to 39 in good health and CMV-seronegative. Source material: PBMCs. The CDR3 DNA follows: TGTGCCAGCAGCCCCGGTTCCCCCTACAATGAGCAGTTCTTC. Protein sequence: CASSPGSPYNEQFF.